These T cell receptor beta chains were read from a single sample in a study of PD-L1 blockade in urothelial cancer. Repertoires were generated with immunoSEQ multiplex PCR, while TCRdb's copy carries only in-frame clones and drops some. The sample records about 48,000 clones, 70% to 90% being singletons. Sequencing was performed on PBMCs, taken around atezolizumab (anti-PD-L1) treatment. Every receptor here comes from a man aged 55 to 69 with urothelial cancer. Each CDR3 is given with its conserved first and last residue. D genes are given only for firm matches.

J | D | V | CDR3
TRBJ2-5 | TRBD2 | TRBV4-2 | CASSEVAGRTGGTQYF
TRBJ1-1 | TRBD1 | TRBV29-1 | CSVEDSDRARSEAFF
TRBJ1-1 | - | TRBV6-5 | CASKGVMNTEAFF
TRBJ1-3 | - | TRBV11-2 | CASTAVRSGNTIYF
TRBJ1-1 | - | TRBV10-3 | CAISESGTPGTEAFF
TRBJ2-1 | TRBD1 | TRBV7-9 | CASSLATGGGQFF
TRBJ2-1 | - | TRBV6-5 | CASSYGDISNEQFF
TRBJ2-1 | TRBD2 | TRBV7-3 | CASSSGTSGGAFNEQFF
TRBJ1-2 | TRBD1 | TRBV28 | CASSHGDRQGYTF
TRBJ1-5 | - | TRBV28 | CASSPGGRGDQPQHF
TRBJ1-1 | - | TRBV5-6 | CASSLRFRGRTEAFF
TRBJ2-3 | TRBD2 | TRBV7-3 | CASSSSSGERDTQYF
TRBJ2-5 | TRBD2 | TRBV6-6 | CASSSGGRWETQYF
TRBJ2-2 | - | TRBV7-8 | CASSLAGRGRSGELFF
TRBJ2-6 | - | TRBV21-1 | CASSKGTSGGDSGANVLTF
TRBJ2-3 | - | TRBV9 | CASSVGVGADTQYF
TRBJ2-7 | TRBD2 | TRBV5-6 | CASSFGGGLAYEQYF
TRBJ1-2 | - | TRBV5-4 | CASNTPPGRDGYTF
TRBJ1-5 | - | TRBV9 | CASSGDKLAEPQHF
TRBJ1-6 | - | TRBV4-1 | CASSPWTEPNSPLHF
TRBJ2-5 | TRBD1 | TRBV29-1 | CSVGLGQGAGETQYF
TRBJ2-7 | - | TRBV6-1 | CASSESTGPDYEQYF
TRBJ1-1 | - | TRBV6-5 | CASSYIRGYAEAFF
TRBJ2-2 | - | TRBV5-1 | CASSFYYANTGELFF
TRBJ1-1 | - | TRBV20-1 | CSASGGEAFF
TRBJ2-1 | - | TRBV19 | CASSKSASSYNEQFF
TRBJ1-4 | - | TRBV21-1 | CASSKTRQGANEKLFF
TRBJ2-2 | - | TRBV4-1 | CASSLRDSRRTGELFF
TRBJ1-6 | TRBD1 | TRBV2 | CASSRTGANSPLHF
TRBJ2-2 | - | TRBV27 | CASSWGQGAGELFF
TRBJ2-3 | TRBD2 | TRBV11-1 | CASSTGLAGGFTDTQYF
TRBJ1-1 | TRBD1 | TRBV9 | CASSAVTGQGEAFF
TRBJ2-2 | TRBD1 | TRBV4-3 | CASSQQTGNSAGELFF
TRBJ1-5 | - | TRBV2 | CASSLTGNSNQPQHF
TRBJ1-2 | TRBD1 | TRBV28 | CASSFGDRGYYGYTF
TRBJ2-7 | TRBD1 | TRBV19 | CASSRDRAGSYEQYF
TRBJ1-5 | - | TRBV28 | CASSQGGQPQHF
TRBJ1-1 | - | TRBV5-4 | CASSSLPDTEAFF
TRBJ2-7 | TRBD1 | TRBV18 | CASSPRTGGYEQYF
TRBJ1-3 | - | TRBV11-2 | CASSFTDSGGNTIYF
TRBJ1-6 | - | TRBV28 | CASTSPGGVDSPLHF
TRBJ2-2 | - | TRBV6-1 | CASSPRAGNIGELFF
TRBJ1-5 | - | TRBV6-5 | CASSYAAEHF
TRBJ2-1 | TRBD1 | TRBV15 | CATSRDRRQGAFPFF
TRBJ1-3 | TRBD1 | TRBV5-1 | CASSLVGTDHGNTIYF
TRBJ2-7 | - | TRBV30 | CAWRTDTYEQYF
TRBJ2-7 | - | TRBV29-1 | CSVVASGGEQYF
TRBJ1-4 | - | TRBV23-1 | CASSEAFTTNEKLFF
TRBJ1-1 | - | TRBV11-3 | CASSFTQNTEAFF
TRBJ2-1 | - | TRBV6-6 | CASSLQQSSYNEQFF
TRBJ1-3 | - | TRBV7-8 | CASSLISRNGNTIYF
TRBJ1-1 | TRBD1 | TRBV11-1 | CASSLMGQRNTEAFF
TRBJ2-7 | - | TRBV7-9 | CASKRTDSYEQYF
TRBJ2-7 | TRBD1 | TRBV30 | CAWNRGVQGGEQYF
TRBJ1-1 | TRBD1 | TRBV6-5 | CASRRDRGNTEAFF
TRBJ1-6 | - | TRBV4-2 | CASSQQDKSLLNSPLHF
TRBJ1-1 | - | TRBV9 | CASSVGLRATEAFF